The present entry profiles one T cell receptor (beta chain) with its context. What it binds is unknown. This CDR3 is 15 amino acids long. Trimming removed 2 bases from V and 5 bases from J, with 15 bases in between. CDR1 KGHSH and CDR2 LQKENI come from the germline V gene. This sample stems from a study of cytomegalovirus exposure and HLA in healthy donors. Whole-study findings and limits: Exclusion as indistinguishable affected some V segments, including TRBV6-2 and TRBV6-3. The authors later found TCR association rates varying by HLA locus, with DRB1 most and HLA-C fewest. Trimming of TCR beta V- and J-genes showed a link, identified in a later analysis, to a missense DCLRE1C variant.

PCR primers comprised 60 Vbeta and 13 Jbeta primers. Data came from immunoSEQ multiplex PCR; TCRdb stores just in-frame clones and leaves some out. The sample consists of approximately 150,000 clones, 65% to 70% of them appearing once. This sequence joins TRBV18 and TRBJ1-2; D not resolved. The sequence derives from a woman under 30 in good health and CMV-seropositive. Sequences were obtained from PBMCs. The CDR3 loop is CASSPSEGIGYGYTF. The CDR3 region has the DNA TGTGCCAGCTCACCAAGTGAAGGTATCGGGTATGGCTACACCTTC.